Listed here are 2 T cell receptor beta chains from one sample, sequenced in a study of blood T cell repertoires in COVID-19. This table comes from immunoSEQ multiplex PCR, and its TCRdb copy is limited to in-frame clones, with some not included. The repertoire includes about 280,000 clones, about 83% of them detected once, and approximately 9% sits in the top ten. The sample taken for sequencing was peripheral blood. Every receptor here comes from a woman aged 45-65 years who had recovered from COVID-19.

This clone was seen just once. The chain has TRBV7-6 and TRBJ2-5; a weak D match, TRBD1 (6 bases). The V end was cut by 10 bases, the J end by 1 base, with 19 bases between. CDR1 is SGHVS and CDR2 is FNYEAQ in the germline V gene. The CDR3 extends over 15 amino acids. In nucleotides, the CDR3 is TGTGCCACCCAACAATCAGGGGCCTCCCAAGAGACCCAGTACTTC. Its translation is CATQQSGASQETQYF.

J is TRBJ2-7 and V is TRBV11-1, with 8 bases aligning to TRBD1. CDR3 length: 15 residues. V trimming: 5 bases; J trimming: 2 bases; junction bases outside the gene matches: 8. In germline, CDR1 is SGHAT, CDR2 FQDESV (reference sequence). The CDR3 spells CASSHGTGEPYEQYF. CDR3 coding DNA: TGTGCCAGCAGCCACGGGACAGGCGAACCCTACGAGCAGTACTTC.